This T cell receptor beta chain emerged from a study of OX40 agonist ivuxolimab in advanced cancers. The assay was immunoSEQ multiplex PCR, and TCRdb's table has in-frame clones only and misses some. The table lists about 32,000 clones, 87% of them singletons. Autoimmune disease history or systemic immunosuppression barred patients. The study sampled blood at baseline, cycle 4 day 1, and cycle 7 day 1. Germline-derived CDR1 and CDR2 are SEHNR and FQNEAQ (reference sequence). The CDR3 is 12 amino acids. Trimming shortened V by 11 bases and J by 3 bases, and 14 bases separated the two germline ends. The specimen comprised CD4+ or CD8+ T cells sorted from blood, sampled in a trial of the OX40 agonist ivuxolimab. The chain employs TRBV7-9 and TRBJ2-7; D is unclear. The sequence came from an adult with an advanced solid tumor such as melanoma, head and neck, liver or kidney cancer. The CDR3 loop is CAGVDGVYEQYF. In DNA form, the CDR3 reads TGTGCCGGGGTCGACGGAGTCTACGAGCAGTACTTC.